Sequencing of this T cell receptor beta chain was carried out in a study of blood T cells in healthy people across ages. CDR1 is MNHEY and CDR2 is SVGAGI in the germline V gene. Losses at the gene ends were 9 bases for V and 7 bases for J; bases not matched to a gene: 15. The CDR3 spans 15 residues. Sample-barcoded 5' priming and a J-beta primer mix drove a second PCR of roughly 6 to 12 cycles. One entry per CDR3 protein, called by TCRdb with MiXCR from the 5' RACE reads. The table includes roughly 1.4 million distinct CDR3 sequences, approximately 59% detected once. The sample holds one count of this clonotype.

The TCR originated in a man younger than 35 in good health. The genes are TRBV6-5 and TRBJ1-2; TRBD1 agrees at 9 bases. Sequences were obtained from blood. The CDR3 protein is CASRIDRGDSGGYTF. The CDR3 DNA reads TGTGCCAGTAGAATTGACAGGGGGGATTCGGGTGGCTACACCTTC.